This T cell receptor (beta chain) came from a study of blood T cell repertoires in COVID-19. About the study: Samples representing acute and convalescent COVID-19 were sourced from the United States, Italy and Spain. Nucleic acid was either cDNA or gDNA, and it came from T cells, B-cell-depleted T cells, or PBMCs.

This CDR3 is 15 amino acids long. Original handling: For nucleated cells, counts were estimated from reference gene primer amplification. Profiling relied on immunoSEQ multiplex PCR, and the TCRdb table lists in-frame clones only, not all of them. The D gene and trimming were derived from the DNA, and the V and J assignments and clone size from that table. The repertoire holds fewer than 200,000 clones, with roughly 71% as singletons. What was sequenced was peripheral blood. V usage is TRBV12-1 and J usage is TRBJ2-1; the table calls TRBD2, which could not be checked here. TRBV12-1 is listed as a pseudogene. The TCR originated in a woman older than 75 with acute or convalescent COVID-19. The CDR3 reads CASSFHRFVYNEQFF. In nucleotides, the CDR3 is TGTGCCAGCAGCTTTCATCGGTTTGTCTACAATGAGCAGTTCTTC.